This entry concerns a single T cell receptor (beta chain). These data originate in a study of blood T cell repertoires in COVID-19. On the study more broadly: Specimens from acute and convalescent COVID-19 originated in the United States, Italy and Spain. In each case, the material was cDNA or gDNA derived from T cells, B-cell-depleted T cells, or PBMCs.

Methods used by the authors: Scientists estimated how many nucleated cells there were by amplifying reference gene primers. This table comes from immunoSEQ multiplex PCR, and its TCRdb copy is limited to in-frame clones, with some not included. The V and J calls and clone size are taken from that table; D and trimming were inferred from the DNA. The table has more than 40,000 clones, roughly 84% seen once. The ends were cut back, 6 bases at V and 1 base at J, with 9 bases in the middle. Germline lookup yields CDR1 KGHSH and CDR2 LQKENI. CDR3 length equals 14 residues. The rearrangement uses TRBV18 and TRBJ2-2, with D maybe TRBD1 (6 bases). Material for sequencing was peripheral blood. The clonotype originates from a man in his forties or fifties with acute or convalescent COVID-19. CDR3 DNA sequence: TGTGCCAGCTCCCTGGGACAGAACACCGGGGAGCTGTTTTTT. Translation gives CASSLGQNTGELFF.